Listed here are 31 T cell receptor beta chains from one sample, sequenced in a study of PD-L1 blockade in urothelial cancer. TCRdb's table, derived via immunoSEQ multiplex PCR, lists solely in-frame clones and lacks some. The sample records around 62,000 clones, roughly 90% being singletons. Time point defined: peripheral blood 6 weeks after treatment start. The material sequenced was PBMCs, taken around atezolizumab (anti-PD-L1) treatment. These receptor sequences come from a man aged 60-69 years with urothelial cancer.

This clone was seen just once. The CDR3 is CASSLVTGGAGEQFF. The CDR3 bases are TGTGCCAGCAGCTTAGTAACCGGGGGGGCAGGGGAGCAGTTCTTC. This chain joins TRBV7-8 and TRBJ2-1, with 8 bases identical to TRBD2. Germline V gene data show CDR1 as SGHVS and CDR2 as FQNEAQ. The CDR3 loop spans 15 amino acids. The V gene end was trimmed by 1 base and the J gene end by 10 bases; junction bases not matched to a gene: 9.

The rearrangement uses TRBV5-1 and TRBJ2-2; the D gene is possibly TRBD1 (6 bases). The germline gives CDR1 SGHRS, CDR2 YFSETQ. The CDR3 is 15 residues long. Trimming took 3 bases from V and 5 from J, leaving 14 bases between them. The CDR3 reads CASSSFSQGTGELFF. The CDR3, as DNA: TGCGCCAGCAGCTCATTTTCACAGGGTACCGGGGAGCTGTTTTTT. The variable domain in full, completed from reference TRBV5-1 and TRBJ2-2, reads KAGVTQTPRYLIKTRGQQVTLSCSPISGHRSVSWYQQTPGQGLQFLFEYFSETQRNKGNFPGRFSGRQFSNSRSEMNVSTLELGDSALYLCASSSFSQGTGELFFGEGSRLTVL.

The rearrangement joins TRBV5-5 to TRBJ1-2, with D possibly being TRBD1 (6 bases). The germline V gene encodes CDR1 SGHKS and CDR2 YYEKEE (reference sequence). This CDR3 comprises 13 residues. V lost 2 bases, J lost 3 bases, and 8 bases lay in between. The CDR3 spells CASSLQGDYGYTF. Here the CDR3 DNA reads TGTGCCAGCAGCTTACAGGGCGACTATGGCTACACCTTC. Looking up the rest from reference TRBV5-5 and TRBJ1-2 gives the full variable domain: DAGVTQSPTHLIKTRGQQVTLRCSPISGHKSVSWYQQVLGQGPQFIFQYYEKEERGRGNFPDRFSARQFPNYSSELNVNALLLGDSALYLCASSLQGDYGYTFGSGTRLTVV.

The V and J genes are TRBV5-1 and TRBJ1-4, with 7 positions matching TRBD1. CDR1 SGHRS and CDR2 YFSETQ come from the germline V gene. The V gene end was trimmed by 2 bases and the J gene end by 1 base; junction bases not matched to a gene: 5. The CDR3 sequence is 16 residues long. The CDR3 nucleotides read TGCGCCAGCAGCTTTCGACAGGGAGGAACTAATGAAAAACTGTTTTTT. Amino acids: CASSFRQGGTNEKLFF.

The chain carries TRBV7-2 and TRBJ2-7, with D hard to call. The CDR3 length is 13 residues. The V gene's germline CDR1 is SGHTA and CDR2 FQGNSA. With 6 bases removed from V and 0 bases from J, the gap between germline ends came to 9 bases. DNA for the CDR3: TGTGCCAGCAGAAAATCTTCCTCCTACGAGCAGTACTTC. It yields the protein CASRKSSSYEQYF.

The chain uses TRBV19 and TRBJ1-5, with TRBD1 matching 11 bases. The V segment lost 4 bases and the J segment 7 bases; nucleotides outside the gene matches: 9. CDR3 length: 16 residues. Germline V gene data show CDR1 as LNHDA and CDR2 as SQIVND (reference sequence). In nucleotides, the CDR3 is TGTGCCAGTAGTACTTTGGACAGGGGGCGGGGACAGCCCCAGCATTTT. Protein: CASSTLDRGRGQPQHF.

The chain combines TRBV2 with TRBJ1-2, with 9 bases lining up with TRBD1. This CDR3 region has 14 residues. CDR1 and CDR2 from the germline V gene are SNHLY and FYNNEI. J was trimmed by 7 bases and V by 7 bases; bases with no gene match: 10. CDR3 coding DNA: TGTGCCAGCAAACCGACGGGACAGGGCTCTGGCTACACCTTC. Amino acids: CASKPTGQGSGYTF.

The V and J genes are TRBV29-1 and TRBJ2-7; D is ambiguous. The CDR3 is 15 residues long. Germline CDR1 is SQVTM and CDR2 is ANQGSEA. V was cut by 4 bases and J by 0 bases, with 16 bases left in between. The DNA for the CDR3 is TGCAGCGTTGCCGGAGAGCTTTCGAGCTCCTACGAGCAGTACTTC. Translated, it gives CSVAGELSSSYEQYF.

The sample holds a few counts of this clone. The genes are TRBV4-1 and TRBJ1-1, with D tentatively TRBD1 (5 bases). The germline gives CDR1 MGHRA, CDR2 YSYEKL. V was pared by 3 bases and J by 6 bases, with 8 bases between. The CDR3 is 12 amino acids. CDR3 nucleotides: TGCGCCAGCAGCCATCAGGGTGCTGAAGCTTTCTTT. Protein product: CASSHQGAEAFF.

The rearrangement joins TRBV11-2 to TRBJ1-5, with a weak D call TRBD1 (6 bases). Trimming cost V 3 bases and J 5 bases, with 14 bases left between them. Germline-derived CDR1 and CDR2 are SGHAT and FQNNGV. The CDR3 has 15 residues. The CDR3 reads CASSFSGGMDQPQHF. The CDR3, as DNA: TGTGCCAGCAGCTTCAGTGGGGGCATGGATCAGCCCCAGCATTTT.

The chain couples TRBV21-1 to TRBJ2-7; the table's D call TRBD2 went unverified against the DNA. TRBV21-1 is described as a pseudogene. This CDR3 has 14 amino acids. CDR3 bases: TGTGCCAGCATCCGTCCTTCGTCCCCCTACGAGCAGTACTTC. Translating it yields CASIRPSSPYEQYF.

The V gene is TRBV18, the J gene TRBJ2-3; the D gene is possibly TRBD2 (5 bases). Deletions cut 5 bases from V and 6 bases from J, with 18 bases between. CDR1 is KGHSH and CDR2 is LQKENI in the germline V gene. This CDR3 is 15 amino acids long. This CDR3 reads CASSALSGPLDTQYF. CDR3 nucleotide sequence: TGTGCCAGCTCAGCTCTGAGCGGTCCTCTTGATACGCAGTATTTT.

This sequence joins TRBV9 and TRBJ2-7, with 7 positions matching TRBD1. V gave up 3 bases and J gave up 3 bases; unmatched junction bases: 9. Per germline, CDR1 SGDLS and CDR2 YYNGEE. The CDR3 has 15 amino acids. Written as DNA, the CDR3 is TGTGCCAGCAGCGCAGGGACAGCGGAATACTACGAGCAGTACTTC. Protein: CASSAGTAEYYEQYF.

V gene TRBV7-9 combines with J gene TRBJ2-3; D gene uncertain. This CDR3 comprises 14 residues. The germline V gene has CDR1 SEHNR and CDR2 FQNEAQ (reference sequence). V dropped 1 base and J dropped 2 bases, with 7 bases sitting between them. The DNA for the CDR3 is TGTGCCAGCAGCTTAGGACACTTCACAGATACGCAGTATTTT. It yields the protein CASSLGHFTDTQYF.

V and J are TRBV28 and TRBJ2-1; a possible D gene is TRBD2 (6 bases). Between the trimmed V and J ends, which lost 4 bases and 0 bases, there was a span of 16 bases. The CDR3 is 17 residues long. CDR1 and CDR2 from the germline V gene are MDHEN and SYDVKM. The CDR3 sequence: CASSSLGSGRSYNEQFF. The CDR3 DNA reads as TGTGCCAGCAGTTCCTTGGGCAGCGGGCGCTCCTACAATGAGCAGTTCTTC. The entire variable domain, with the rest obtained from reference TRBV28 and TRBJ2-1, is as follows: DVKVTQSSRYLVKRTGEKVFLECVQDMDHENMFWYRQDPGLGLRLIYFSYDVKMKEKGDIPEGYSVSREKKERFSLILESASTNQTSMYLCASSSLGSGRSYNEQFFGPGTRLTVL.

The gene calls are TRBV4-2 and TRBJ1-5; 12 bases map to TRBD1. The V gene's germline CDR1 is LGHNA and CDR2 YNFKEQ. With V trimmed by 2 bases and J by 5 bases, 7 bases remained unmatched. The CDR3 runs 17 residues. CDR3 region: CASSQLAGQGADQPQHF. CDR3 in DNA: TGTGCCAGCAGCCAATTAGCGGGACAGGGGGCCGATCAGCCCCAGCATTTT.

The V and J genes are TRBV13 and TRBJ2-1; perhaps TRBD2 as D (6 bases). Germline values: CDR1 PRHDT, CDR2 FYEKMQ (reference sequence). The CDR3 has 15 amino acids. V gave up 5 bases and J gave up 0 bases, with 11 bases separating them. CDR3 DNA: TGTGCCAGCAGCCCGGGGGTAGCCTCCTACAATGAGCAGTTCTTC. Translating it yields CASSPGVASYNEQFF.

This clone came up a few times. CDR3 in DNA: TGTGCCAGCACGGATGGCGGAACCTACAATGAGCAGTTCTTC. Its protein is CASTDGGTYNEQFF. The chain is built from TRBV2 and TRBJ2-1; D gene uncertain. The CDR3 consists of 14 residues. CDR1 is SNHLY, CDR2 FYNNEI, per germline. The V gene lost 7 bases and the J gene lost 2 bases, with 12 bases spanning the gap.

The rearrangement joins TRBV10-3 to TRBJ2-3; D unresolved. CDR1 and CDR2 (germline): ENHRY, SYGVKD. The V gene lost 2 bases and the J gene lost 0 bases, with 6 bases spanning the gap. CDR3 length equals 14 residues. CDR3 bases: TGTGCCATCAGTGAGGACATCAGCACAGATACGCAGTATTTT. It codes for CAISEDISTDTQYF.

The chain links TRBV12-5 to TRBJ2-1; possible D gene TRBD2, 5 bases. The CDR3 extends over 16 amino acids. Germline V lookup: CDR1 LGHNT, CDR2 FRNRAP. V dropped 7 bases and J dropped 8 bases, with 24 bases sitting between them. The CDR3 here is CASAARRAGPLDEQFF. DNA of the CDR3: TGTGCTAGTGCCGCCCGGCGCGCGGGTCCTCTGGATGAGCAGTTCTTC.

This chain uses TRBV30 with TRBJ1-1; D is possibly TRBD1 (5 bases). The V gene lost 0 bases and the J gene lost 4 bases, with 12 bases spanning the gap. The CDR3 is 14 residues long. Germline CDR1 and CDR2: GTSNPN and SVGIG (reference sequence). The CDR3 reads CAWSVGVGGTEAFF. The CDR3 DNA follows: TGTGCCTGGAGTGTAGGGGTCGGGGGCACTGAAGCTTTCTTT.

J is TRBJ2-5 and V is TRBV5-6, with TRBD1 matching over 7 bases. The trim removed 4 bases at V and 5 bases at J, leaving 5 bases unmatched. The germline V gene has CDR1 SGHDT and CDR2 YYEEEE. The CDR3 is 13 residues long. The CDR3 region has the DNA TGTGCCAGCAGCCTCACAGGGGCGGAGACCCAGTACTTC. Residues: CASSLTGAETQYF.

CDR3 protein: CASSLLPVYEQYF. DNA of the CDR3: TGTGCCAGCAGCTTACTGCCGGTCTACGAGCAGTACTTC. V usage is TRBV11-3 and J usage is TRBJ2-7; no firm D call. The germline gives CDR1 SGHNT, CDR2 YENEEA. Trimming left V 2 bases short and J 3 bases short, with 8 bases between. This CDR3 contains 13 residues.

The V and J genes are TRBV13 and TRBJ1-3, with D hard to call. Germline assignment: CDR1 PRHDT and CDR2 FYEKMQ (reference sequence). Trimming removed 5 bases at V and 0 bases at J, with 8 bases between. The CDR3 extends over 14 amino acids. The CDR3 loop is CASSGSYSGNTIYF. The CDR3 DNA reads as TGTGCCAGCAGCGGGAGCTACTCTGGAAACACCATATATTTT.

This clone was found once. The chain carries TRBV5-6 and TRBJ2-4; possible D gene TRBD2, 5 bases. The CDR3 has 17 residues. V lost 0 bases, J lost 3 bases, and 16 bases lay in between. CDR1 and CDR2 (germline): SGHDT, YYEEEE. The CDR3, as DNA: TGTGCCAGCAGCTTGGTTTTCGGGGAATTTGGCAAAAACATTCAGTACTTC. It codes for CASSLVFGEFGKNIQYF.

This clone was seen a few times. This chain links TRBV19 with TRBJ2-7; 8 positions agree with TRBD2. Per the germline V gene, CDR1 is LNHDA and CDR2 is SQIVND (reference sequence). V shed 5 bases and J 3 bases; nucleotides not matched to a gene: 9. The CDR3 is 15 residues long. CDR3 nucleotide sequence: TGTGCCAGTAGTCCTCGGGAGGGACCAAACTACGAGCAGTACTTC. It yields the protein CASSPREGPNYEQYF. Looking up the rest from reference TRBV19 and TRBJ2-7 gives the full variable domain: DGGITQSPKYLFRKEGQNVTLSCEQNLNHDAMYWYRQDPGQGLRLIYYSQIVNDFQKGDIAEGYSVSREKKESFPLTVTSAQKNPTAFYLCASSPREGPNYEQYFGPGTRLTVT.

The chain links TRBV18 to TRBJ1-2; D unresolved. Germline-derived CDR1 and CDR2 are KGHSH and LQKENI. With 0 bases removed from V and 6 bases from J, the gap between germline ends came to 17 bases. CDR3 length: 16 amino acids. The CDR3 is CASSPPGGVGVHGYTF. The DNA for the CDR3 is TGTGCCAGCTCACCACCGGGCGGGGTTGGGGTGCATGGCTACACCTTC.

V is TRBV7-2 and J is TRBJ1-3; perhaps TRBD1 as D (5 bases). The CDR3 covers 15 residues. Trimming took off 2 bases at V and 2 bases at J, with 10 bases between the two ends. Germline V gene data show CDR1 as SGHTA and CDR2 as FQGNSA. The CDR3 DNA is TGTGCCAGCAGCTTATTGATAGGGGCTGGAAACACCATATATTTT. Its translation: CASSLLIGAGNTIYF.

This clone was seen a handful of times. This chain links TRBV27 with TRBJ2-7; TRBD1 might be the D (6 bases). V shed 6 bases and J shed 6 bases, with 18 bases lying between them. The germline CDR1 and CDR2 sequences are MNHEY and SMNVEV (reference sequence). The CDR3 contains 14 residues. For the CDR3, the DNA is TGTGCCAGCAGGCTGATGGGGGCTAGCCGCGAGCAGTACTTC. It yields the protein CASRLMGASREQYF.

The DNA for the CDR3 is TGTGCCAGCAGCTCTCCCAGGGGGACCCAGTACTTC. This sequence encodes CASSSPRGTQYF. The genes are TRBV13 and TRBJ2-5; a weak D match, TRBD1 (6 bases). The length of the CDR3 is 12 residues. CDR1 PRHDT and CDR2 FYEKMQ come from the germline V gene (reference sequence). V was cut by 4 bases and J by 7 bases, with 10 bases left in between. Filled out from reference TRBV13 and TRBJ2-5, the complete variable domain reads AAGVIQSPRHLIKEKRETATLKCYPIPRHDTVYWYQQGPGQDPQFLISFYEKMQSDKGSIPDRFSAQQFSDYHSELNMSSLELGDSALYFCASSSPRGTQYFGPGTRLLVL.

The rearrangement joins TRBV4-1 to TRBJ1-3; unclear D gene. The CDR3 loop spans 14 amino acids. V lost 4 bases and J lost 8, with 15 bases in between. Germline values: CDR1 MGHRA, CDR2 YSYEKL. CDR3 coding DNA: TGCGCCAGCAGCCGGATAGCCGGGGTATACACCATATATTTT. Encoded protein: CASSRIAGVYTIYF.